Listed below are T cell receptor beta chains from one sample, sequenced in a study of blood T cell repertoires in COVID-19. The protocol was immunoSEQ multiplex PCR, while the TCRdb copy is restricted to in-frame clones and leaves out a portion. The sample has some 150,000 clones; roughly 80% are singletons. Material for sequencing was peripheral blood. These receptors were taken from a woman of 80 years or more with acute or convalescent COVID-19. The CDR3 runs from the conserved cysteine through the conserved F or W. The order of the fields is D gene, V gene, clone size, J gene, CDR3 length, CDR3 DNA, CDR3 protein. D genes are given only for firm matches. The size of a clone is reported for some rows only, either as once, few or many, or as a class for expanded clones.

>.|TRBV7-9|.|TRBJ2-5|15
TGTGCCAGCAGCTTGTCTAGGACCGGGGTGGAGACCCAGTACTTC
CASSLSRTGVETQYF
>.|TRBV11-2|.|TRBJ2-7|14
TGTGCCAGCAGCTCCCCTGGGTCCGGGGAGGTTCTCTTCTTC
CASSSPGSGEVLFF
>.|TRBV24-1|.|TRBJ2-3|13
TGTGCCACCAGTGAGCCTAACACAGATACGCAGTATTTT
CATSEPNTDTQYF
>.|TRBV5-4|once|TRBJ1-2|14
TGTGCCAGCAGAAATACAGGGAATAACTATGGCTACACCTTC
CASRNTGNNYGYTF
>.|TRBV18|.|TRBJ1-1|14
TGTGCCAGCTCCCTCGGACAGATGAACACTGAAGCTTTCTTT
CASSLGQMNTEAFF
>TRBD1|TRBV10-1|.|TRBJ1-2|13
TGCGCCAGCAGTCCCGGGACAGGGAATGGCTACACCTTC
CASSPGTGNGYTF
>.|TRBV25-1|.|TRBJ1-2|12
TGTGCCAGCAGTGAAAACAGGGATGGCTACACCTTC
CASSENRDGYTF
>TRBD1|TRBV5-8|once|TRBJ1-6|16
TGTGCCAGCAGCCCGGACAGGGATACGGCGAATTCACCCCTCCACTTT
CASSPDRDTANSPLHF
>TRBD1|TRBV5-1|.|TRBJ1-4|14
TGCGCCAGCAGCTTCGGACAGGGGAATGAAAAACTGTTTTTT
CASSFGQGNEKLFF
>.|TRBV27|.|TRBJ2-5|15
TGTGCCAGCAGTTTAAGGCAGGGTCTTCCAGAGACCCAGTACTTC
CASSLRQGLPETQYF
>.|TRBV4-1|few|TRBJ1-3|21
TGCGCCAGCAGCCAAGATCTACGAGATCGGGGATTCGGGGGCTCTGGAAACACCATATATTTT
CASSQDLRDRGFGGSGNTIYF
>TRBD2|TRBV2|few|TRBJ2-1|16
TGTGCCAGCAGGGGGACTAGCGGGGTTAGGGGCAATGAGCAGTTCTTC
CASRGTSGVRGNEQFF
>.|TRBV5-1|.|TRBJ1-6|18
TGCGCCAGCAGCCCCCTCGGGGACACTGAGTGGGGAAATTCACCCCTCCACTTT
CASSPLGDTEWGNSPLHF
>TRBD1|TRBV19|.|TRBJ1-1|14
TGTGCCAGTAGTATAAAGACAGGGCACACTGAAGCTTTCTTT
CASSIKTGHTEAFF
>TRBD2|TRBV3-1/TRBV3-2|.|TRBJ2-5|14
TGTGCCAGCAGCACCAACGGGGGGATGGGGACCCAGTACTTC
CASSTNGGMGTQYF
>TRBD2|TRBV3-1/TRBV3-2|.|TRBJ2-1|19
TGTGCCAGCAGCCATGGGATTCGTAGCGGGGGGAATTCCTACAATGAGCAGTTCTTC
CASSHGIRSGGNSYNEQFF
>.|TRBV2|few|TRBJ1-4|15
TGTGCCAGCATTACAGGATTTTCAACTAATGAAAAACTGTTTTTT
CASITGFSTNEKLFF
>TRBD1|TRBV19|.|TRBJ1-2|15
TGTGCCAGCCACCTCCGGGGACAGGGGGCGCGTGGCTACACCTTC
CASHLRGQGARGYTF
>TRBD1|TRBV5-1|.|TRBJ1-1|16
TGCGCCAGCAGCTTGGGGTTCGGGGACAGGGGAGGGAAAGCTTTCTTT
CASSLGFGDRGGKAFF
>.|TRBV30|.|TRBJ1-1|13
TGTGCCTGGAGCTCTCTGCGGGACACTGAAGCTTTCTTT
CAWSSLRDTEAFF
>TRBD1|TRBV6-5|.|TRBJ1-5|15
TGTGCCAGCAGAGGAGGGGACAGGGGGAATCAGCCCCAGCATTTT
CASRGGDRGNQPQHF
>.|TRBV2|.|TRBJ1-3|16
TGTGCCAGCAGTGTTGAGGGTACGCTCTCTGGAAACACCATATATTTT
CASSVEGTLSGNTIYF
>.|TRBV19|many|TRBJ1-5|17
TGTGCCAGTAGTCCCCTTGGTCTGGCAGGGAACAATCAGCCCCAGCATTTT
CASSPLGLAGNNQPQHF
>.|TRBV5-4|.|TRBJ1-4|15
TGTGCCAGCAGCTTACAGACCGGAGGAAGTGAAAAACTGTTTTTT
CASSLQTGGSEKLFF
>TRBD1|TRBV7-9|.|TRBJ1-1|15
TGTGCCAGCAGCTCGGGGGACAGGTCGAACACTGAAGCTTTCTTT
CASSSGDRSNTEAFF
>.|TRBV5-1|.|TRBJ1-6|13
TGCGCCAGCAGCTTGGTTGTCGATTCACCCCTCCACTTT
CASSLVVDSPLHF
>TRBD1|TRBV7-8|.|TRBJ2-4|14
TGTGCCAGCAGCCTATGGGACAGGGTAAACATTCAGTACTTC
CASSLWDRVNIQYF
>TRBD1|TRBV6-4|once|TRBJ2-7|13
TGTGCCAGCAGTGAGGGCAGGGGGAGAGAGCAGTACTTC
CASSEGRGREQYF
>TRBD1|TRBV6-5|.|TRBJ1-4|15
TGTGCCAGCCTCCCGACAGGGGACGGGAATGAAAAACTGTTTTTT
CASLPTGDGNEKLFF
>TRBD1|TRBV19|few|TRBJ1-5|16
TGTGCCAGTAGTGGGTTAGGACAGGTCTTGTATCAGCCCCAGCATTTT
CASSGLGQVLYQPQHF
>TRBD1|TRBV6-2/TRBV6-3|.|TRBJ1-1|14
TGTGCCAGCAGTTATGGGACAGGAACTACTGAAGCTTTCTTT
CASSYGTGTTEAFF
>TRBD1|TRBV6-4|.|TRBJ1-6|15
TGTGCCAGCAGTGACTCCGGGACAGGGGATTCACCCCTCCACTTT
CASSDSGTGDSPLHF
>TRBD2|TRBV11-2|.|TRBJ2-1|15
TGTGCCAGCAGCTTATCCCGGGGGGCCTACAATGAGCAGTTCTTC
CASSLSRGAYNEQFF
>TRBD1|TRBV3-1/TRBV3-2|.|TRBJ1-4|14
TGTGCCAGCAGCCAACTGGACAGGGCTGAAAAACTGTTTTTT
CASSQLDRAEKLFF
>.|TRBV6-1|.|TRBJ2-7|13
TGTGCCAGCAGTGACCGGGACATAGGAAGAGAGTACTTC
CASSDRDIGREYF
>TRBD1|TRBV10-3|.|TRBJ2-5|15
TGTGCCATCAGCAAGGGGACAGGGGAGGGAGAGACCCAGTACTTC
CAISKGTGEGETQYF
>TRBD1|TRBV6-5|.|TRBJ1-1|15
TGTGCCAGCAGTTGGGACAGGGGGCAGGGCACTGAAGCTTTCTTT
CASSWDRGQGTEAFF
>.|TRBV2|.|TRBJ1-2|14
TGTGCCAGCAGTGAATCCTCAGGGTTCTATGGCTACACCTTC
CASSESSGFYGYTF
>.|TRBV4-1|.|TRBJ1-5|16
TGCGCCAGCAGCCAAACCATGGGGGGGGCGAATCAGCCCCAGCATTTT
CASSQTMGGANQPQHF
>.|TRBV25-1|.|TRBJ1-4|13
TGTGCCAGCAGTGCGGAGGGTCTCCAAAAACTGTTTTTT
CASSAEGLQKLFF
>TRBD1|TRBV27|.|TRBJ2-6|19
TGTGCCAGCAGTATGACAGGGGTGGGAAGGGATCGGTTGGCCAACGTCCTGACTTTC
CASSMTGVGRDRLANVLTF
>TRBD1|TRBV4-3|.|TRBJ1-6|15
TGCGCCAGCAGCCAAGAAACAGGGGGCTCCTCACCCCTCCACTTT
CASSQETGGSSPLHF
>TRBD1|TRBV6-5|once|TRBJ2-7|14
TGTGCCAGCAGCCTGCTAGGGGACAGCTACGAGCAGTACTTC
CASSLLGDSYEQYF
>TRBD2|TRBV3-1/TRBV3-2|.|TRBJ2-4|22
TGTGCCAGCAGCCAAGATCTTCCGACCGGGACTAGCGGGGGGGTAGCCAAAAACATTCAGTACTTC
CASSQDLPTGTSGGVAKNIQYF
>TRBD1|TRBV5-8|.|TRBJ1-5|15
TGTGCCAGCAGCCCTGGGGGACAGGTCAATCAGCCCCAGCATTTT
CASSPGGQVNQPQHF
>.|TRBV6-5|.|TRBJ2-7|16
TGTGCCAGCAGTTACTCACTCGAGACACCATCCTACGAGCAGTACTTC
CASSYSLETPSYEQYF
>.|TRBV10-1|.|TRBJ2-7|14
TGCGCCAGCAGTGAGTCTGGGCCCTTCTACGAGCAGTACTTC
CASSESGPFYEQYF
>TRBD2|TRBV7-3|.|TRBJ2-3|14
TGTGCCAGCAGCGCAGCGGGATCCACAGATACGCAGTATTTT
CASSAAGSTDTQYF
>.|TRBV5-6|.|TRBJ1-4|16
TGTGCCAGCAGCTTGGCCATTTCGGGTTACGGTGAAAAACTGTTTTTT
CASSLAISGYGEKLFF
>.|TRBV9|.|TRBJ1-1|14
TGTGCCAGCAGCGTTCAGACAGTAAACACTGAAGCTTTCTTT
CASSVQTVNTEAFF
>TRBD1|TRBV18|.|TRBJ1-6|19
TGTGCCAGCTCACCACCGTTCCAGGACAGGGCCGGAAAAAATTCACCCCTCCACTTT
CASSPPFQDRAGKNSPLHF
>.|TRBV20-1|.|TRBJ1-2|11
TGCAGTGCTAGGAACGGCTATGGCTACACCTTC
CSARNGYGYTF
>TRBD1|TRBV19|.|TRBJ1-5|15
TGTGCCAGTATGGGTCTTACGACAGGGATTCAGCCCCAGCATTTT
CASMGLTTGIQPQHF
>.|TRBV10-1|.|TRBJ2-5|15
TGCGCCACCTGTATCACGGGGGAAGGCAGGGAGACCCAGTACTTC
CATCITGEGRETQYF
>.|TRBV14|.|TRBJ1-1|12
TGTGCCAGCAGTCTTATGAACACTGAAGCTTTCTTT
CASSLMNTEAFF
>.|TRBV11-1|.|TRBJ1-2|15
TGTGCCAGCAGCTTACGGCGGGGGACGGGCTATGGCTACACCTTC
CASSLRRGTGYGYTF
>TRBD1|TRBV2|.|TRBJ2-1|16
TGTGCCAGCAACCGACAGGGGGCGCTTTCCAACAATGAGCAGTTCTTC
CASNRQGALSNNEQFF
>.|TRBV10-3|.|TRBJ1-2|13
TGTGCCATCAGTGGGGGGGGTAGGAGCGGCTACACCTTC
CAISGGGRSGYTF
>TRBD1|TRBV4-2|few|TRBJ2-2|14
TGTGCCAGCAGCGAAGGGACAGGGACCGGGGAGCTGTTTTTT
CASSEGTGTGELFF
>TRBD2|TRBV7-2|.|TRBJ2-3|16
TGTGCCAGCAGGGAGGGACTAGCGGGGGGCACAGATACGCAGTATTTT
CASREGLAGGTDTQYF